This T cell receptor beta chain stems from a study of blood T cells in healthy people across ages. The CDR3 length is 16 residues. Germline CDR1 SGHRS, CDR2 YFSETQ. The V and J ends lost 4 bases and 9 bases, in that order; junction bases with no gene match: 12. The use of a sample-barcoded 5' primer and a J-beta primer mix characterized a second PCR of about 6 to 11 cycles. TCRdb reanalysed the 5' RACE reads using MiXCR and keeps one entry per CDR3 protein. The sample yields hundreds of thousands of distinct CDR3 sequences, about 62% seen once. The origin of this receptor is a young man in good health. The chain is built from TRBV5-1 and TRBJ2-1; 11 nucleotides match TRBD2. Source material: blood. CDR3 amino acids: CASSPHGGSGGAEQFF. DNA for the CDR3: TGCGCCAGCAGCCCCCATGGCGGTAGCGGGGGGGCTGAGCAGTTCTTC.